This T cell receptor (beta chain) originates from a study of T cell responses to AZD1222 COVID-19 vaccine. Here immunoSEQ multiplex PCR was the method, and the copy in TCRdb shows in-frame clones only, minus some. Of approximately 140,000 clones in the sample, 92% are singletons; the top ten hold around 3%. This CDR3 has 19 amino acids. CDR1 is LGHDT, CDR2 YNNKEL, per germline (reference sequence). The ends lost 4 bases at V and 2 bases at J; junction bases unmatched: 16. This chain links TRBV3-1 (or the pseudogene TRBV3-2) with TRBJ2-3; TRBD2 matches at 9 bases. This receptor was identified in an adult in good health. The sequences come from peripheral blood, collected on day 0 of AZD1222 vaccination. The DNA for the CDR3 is TGTGCCAGCAGCCTCCAAAGGGAGGCGGGACTAGCCCCCACAGATACGCAGTATTTT. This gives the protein CASSLQREAGLAPTDTQYF.